This T cell receptor beta chain was sequenced during a study of T cells in localized non-small cell lung cancer. In its sample, this clone was seen many times. Sequencing was performed with immunoSEQ multiplex PCR; in TCRdb, only in-frame clones are kept and a portion is missing. The sample carries 30,000 to 50,000 clones, around 75% recorded once. Germline CDR1 reads SGHRS; CDR2 reads YFSETQ. CDR3 size: 15 residues. With 3 bases clipped from V and 3 bases from J, the junction kept 7 bases outside the gene matches. The chain is built from TRBV5-1 and TRBJ1-1; 8 positions match TRBD1. This TCR derives from a woman between 40 and 69 years old with stage II squamous cell lung carcinoma. This specimen consisted of PBMCs, obtained before any cancer treatment. The DNA of the CDR3 is TGCGCCAGCAGCTCCGGACAGGGAAGAGACACTGAAGCTTTCTTT. Its translation is CASSSGQGRDTEAFF.